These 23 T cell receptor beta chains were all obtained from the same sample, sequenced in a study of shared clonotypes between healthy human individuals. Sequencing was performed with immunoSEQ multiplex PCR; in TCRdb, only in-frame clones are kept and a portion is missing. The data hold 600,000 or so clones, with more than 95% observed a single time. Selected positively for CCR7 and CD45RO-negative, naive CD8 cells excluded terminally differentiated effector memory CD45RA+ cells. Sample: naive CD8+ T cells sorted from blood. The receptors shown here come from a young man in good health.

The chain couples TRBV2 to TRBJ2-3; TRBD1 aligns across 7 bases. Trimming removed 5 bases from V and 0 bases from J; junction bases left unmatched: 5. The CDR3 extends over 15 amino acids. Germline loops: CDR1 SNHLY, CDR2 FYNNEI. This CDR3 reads CASSRGLASTDTQYF. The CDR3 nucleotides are TGTGCCAGCAGTAGGGGGCTAGCTAGCACAGATACGCAGTATTTT.

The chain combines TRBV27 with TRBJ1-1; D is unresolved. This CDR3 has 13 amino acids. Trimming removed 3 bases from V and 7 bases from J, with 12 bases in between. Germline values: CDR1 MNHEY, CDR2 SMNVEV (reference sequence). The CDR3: CASSFSSSYEAFF. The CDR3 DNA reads TGTGCCAGCAGTTTTAGCAGCTCCTATGAAGCTTTCTTT.

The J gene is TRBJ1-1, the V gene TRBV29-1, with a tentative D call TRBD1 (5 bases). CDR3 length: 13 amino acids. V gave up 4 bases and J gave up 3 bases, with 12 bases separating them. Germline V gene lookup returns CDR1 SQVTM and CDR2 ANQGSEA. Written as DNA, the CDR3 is TGCAGCGTTGGACGAGGGGATGACACTGAAGCTTTCTTT. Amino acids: CSVGRGDDTEAFF.

The CDR3 nucleotides read TGTGCCAGCAGCTCGAACAGGGGCCACAATGAGCAGTTCTTC. Translated: CASSSNRGHNEQFF. J is TRBJ2-1 and V is TRBV5-4; 7 nucleotides line up with TRBD1. This CDR3 has 14 amino acids. V was clipped by 3 bases and J by 5 bases; unmatched bases: 5. CDR1 and CDR2 from the germline V gene are SGHNT and YYREEE (reference sequence).

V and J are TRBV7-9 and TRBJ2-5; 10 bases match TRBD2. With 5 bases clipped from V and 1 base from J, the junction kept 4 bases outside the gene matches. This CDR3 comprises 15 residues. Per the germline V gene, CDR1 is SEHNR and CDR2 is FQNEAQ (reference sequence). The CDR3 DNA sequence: TGTGCCAGCAGCCCTACTAGCGGGGCCCAAGAGACCCAGTACTTC. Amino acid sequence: CASSPTSGAQETQYF.

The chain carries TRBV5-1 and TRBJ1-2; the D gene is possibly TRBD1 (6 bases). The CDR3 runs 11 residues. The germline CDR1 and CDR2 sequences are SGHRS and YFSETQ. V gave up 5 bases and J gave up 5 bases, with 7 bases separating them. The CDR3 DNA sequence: TGCGCCAGCAGAGGGGGTTATGGCTACACCTTC. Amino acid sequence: CASRGGYGYTF.

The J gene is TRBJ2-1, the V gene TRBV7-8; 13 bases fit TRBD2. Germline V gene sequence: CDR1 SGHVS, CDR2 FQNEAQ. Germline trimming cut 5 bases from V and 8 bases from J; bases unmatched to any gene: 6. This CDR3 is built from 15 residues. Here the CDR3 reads CASSRGLAGVDEQFF. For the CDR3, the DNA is TGTGCCAGCAGCCGCGGACTAGCGGGAGTCGATGAGCAGTTCTTC.

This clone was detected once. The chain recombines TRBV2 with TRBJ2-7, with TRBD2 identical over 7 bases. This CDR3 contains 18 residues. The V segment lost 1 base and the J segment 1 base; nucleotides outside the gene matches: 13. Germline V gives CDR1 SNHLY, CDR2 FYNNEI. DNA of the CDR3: TGTGCCAGCAGTGAAGGTCCCTGGGGTAGCGGGCATTCCTACGAGCAGTACTTC. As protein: CASSEGPWGSGHSYEQYF.

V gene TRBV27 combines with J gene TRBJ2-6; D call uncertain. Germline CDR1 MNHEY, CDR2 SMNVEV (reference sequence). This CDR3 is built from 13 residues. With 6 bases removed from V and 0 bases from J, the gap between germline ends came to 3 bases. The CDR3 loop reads CASRPSGANVLTF. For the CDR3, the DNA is TGTGCCAGCAGGCCCTCTGGGGCCAACGTCCTGACTTTC.

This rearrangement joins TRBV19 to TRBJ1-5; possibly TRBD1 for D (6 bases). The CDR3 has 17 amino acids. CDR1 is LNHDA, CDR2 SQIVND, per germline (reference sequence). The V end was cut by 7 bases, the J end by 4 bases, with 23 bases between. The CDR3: CASTDTDRYRWNQPQHF. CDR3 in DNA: TGTGCCAGTACCGACACAGACAGGTACCGTTGGAATCAGCCCCAGCATTTT.

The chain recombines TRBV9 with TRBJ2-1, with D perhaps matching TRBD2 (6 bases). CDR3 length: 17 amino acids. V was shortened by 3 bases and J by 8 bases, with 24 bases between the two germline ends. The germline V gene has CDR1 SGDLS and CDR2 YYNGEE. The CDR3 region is CASSGSLGGAVLDEQFF. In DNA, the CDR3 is TGTGCCAGCAGCGGTTCCCTCGGGGGAGCCGTCTTGGATGAGCAGTTCTTC.

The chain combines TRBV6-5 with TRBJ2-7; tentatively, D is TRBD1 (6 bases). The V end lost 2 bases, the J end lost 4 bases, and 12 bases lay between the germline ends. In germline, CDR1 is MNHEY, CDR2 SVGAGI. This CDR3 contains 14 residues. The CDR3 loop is CASSYGYQGYEQYF. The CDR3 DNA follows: TGTGCCAGCAGTTACGGGTACCAGGGGTACGAGCAGTACTTC.

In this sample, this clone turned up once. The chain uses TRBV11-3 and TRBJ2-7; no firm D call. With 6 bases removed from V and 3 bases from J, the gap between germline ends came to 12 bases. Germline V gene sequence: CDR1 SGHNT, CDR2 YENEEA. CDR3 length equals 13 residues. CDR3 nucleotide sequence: TGTGCCAGCAGTATGGGCAGCATCTACGAGCAGTACTTC. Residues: CASSMGSIYEQYF.

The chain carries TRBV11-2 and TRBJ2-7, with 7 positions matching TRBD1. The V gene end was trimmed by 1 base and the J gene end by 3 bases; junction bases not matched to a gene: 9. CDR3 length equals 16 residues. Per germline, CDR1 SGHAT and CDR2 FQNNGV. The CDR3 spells CASSLGRTGASYEQYF. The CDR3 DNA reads TGTGCCAGCAGCTTAGGCCGAACAGGGGCGAGCTACGAGCAGTACTTC.

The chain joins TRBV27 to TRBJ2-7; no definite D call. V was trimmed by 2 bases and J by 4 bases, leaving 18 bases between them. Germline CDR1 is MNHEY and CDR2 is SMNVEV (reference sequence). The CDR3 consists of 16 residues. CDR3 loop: CASSLRPSSVPYEQYF. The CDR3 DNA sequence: TGTGCCAGCAGTTTAAGACCCTCCTCAGTCCCATACGAGCAGTACTTC.

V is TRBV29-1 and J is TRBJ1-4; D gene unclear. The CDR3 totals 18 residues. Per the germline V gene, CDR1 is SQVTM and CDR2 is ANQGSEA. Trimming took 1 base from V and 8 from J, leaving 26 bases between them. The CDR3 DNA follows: TGCAGCGTTGAAGTTTGGACCCCGGATCCGGGAGTGCACGAAAAACTGTTTTTT. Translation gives CSVEVWTPDPGVHEKLFF. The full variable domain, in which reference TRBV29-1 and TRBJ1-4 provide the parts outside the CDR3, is SAVISQKPSRDICQRGTSLTIQCQVDSQVTMMFWYRQQPGQSLTLIATANQGSEATYESGFVIDKFPISRPNLTFSTLTVSNMSPEDSSIYLCSVEVWTPDPGVHEKLFFGSGTQLSVL.

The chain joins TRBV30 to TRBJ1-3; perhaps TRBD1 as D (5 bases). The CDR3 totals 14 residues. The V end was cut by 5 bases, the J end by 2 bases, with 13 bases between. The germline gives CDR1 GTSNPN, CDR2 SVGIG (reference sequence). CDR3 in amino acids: CAWAQGGAGNTIYF. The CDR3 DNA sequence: TGTGCCTGGGCCCAGGGAGGGGCTGGAAACACCATATATTTT.

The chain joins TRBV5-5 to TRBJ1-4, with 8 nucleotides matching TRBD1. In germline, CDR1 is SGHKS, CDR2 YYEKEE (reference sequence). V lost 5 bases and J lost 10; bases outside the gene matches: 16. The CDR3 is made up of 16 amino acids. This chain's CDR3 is CASRYDRGPTAGKLFF. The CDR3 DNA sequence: TGTGCCAGCAGATATGACAGGGGTCCCACTGCAGGAAAACTGTTTTTT.

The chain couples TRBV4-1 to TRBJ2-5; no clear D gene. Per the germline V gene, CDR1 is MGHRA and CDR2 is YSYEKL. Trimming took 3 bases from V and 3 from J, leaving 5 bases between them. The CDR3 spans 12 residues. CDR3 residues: CASSHAEETQYF. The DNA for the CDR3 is TGCGCCAGCAGCCACGCTGAAGAGACCCAGTACTTC.

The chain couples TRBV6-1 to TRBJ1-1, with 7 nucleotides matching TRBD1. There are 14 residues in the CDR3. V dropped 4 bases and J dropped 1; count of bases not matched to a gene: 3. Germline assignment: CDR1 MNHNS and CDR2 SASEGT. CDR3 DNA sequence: TGTGCCAGCAGTGGGAACAGGGGGAACACTGAAGCTTTCTTT. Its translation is CASSGNRGNTEAFF.

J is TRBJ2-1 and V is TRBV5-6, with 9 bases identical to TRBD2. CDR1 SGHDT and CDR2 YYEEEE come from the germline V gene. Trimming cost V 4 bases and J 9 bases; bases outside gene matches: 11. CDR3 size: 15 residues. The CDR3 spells CASSGGSGSFREQFF. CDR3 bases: TGTGCCAGCAGCGGGGGTAGCGGGAGCTTCCGTGAGCAGTTCTTC. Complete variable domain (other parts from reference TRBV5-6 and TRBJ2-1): DAGVTQSPTHLIKTRGQQVTLRCSPKSGHDTVSWYQQALGQGPQFIFQYYEEEERQRGNFPDRFSGHQFPNYSSELNVNALLLGDSALYLCASSGGSGSFREQFFGPGTRLTVL.

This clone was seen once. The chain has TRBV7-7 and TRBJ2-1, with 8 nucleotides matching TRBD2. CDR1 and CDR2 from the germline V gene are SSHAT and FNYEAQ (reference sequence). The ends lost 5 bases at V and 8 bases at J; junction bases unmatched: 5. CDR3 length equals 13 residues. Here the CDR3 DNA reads TGTGCCAGCAGCAGCGGGAGCGGTTATGAGCAGTTCTTC. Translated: CASSSGSGYEQFF.

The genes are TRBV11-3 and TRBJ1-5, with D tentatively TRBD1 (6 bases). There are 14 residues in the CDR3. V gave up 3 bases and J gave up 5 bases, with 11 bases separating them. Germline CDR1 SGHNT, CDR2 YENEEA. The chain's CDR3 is CASSFRGADQPQHF. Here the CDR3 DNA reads TGTGCCAGCAGCTTTAGGGGGGCTGATCAGCCCCAGCATTTT.